Listed below are T cell receptor beta chains from one sample, sequenced in a study of metastatic and nonmetastatic thyroid tumors. TCRdb reprocessed the PCR reads using MiXCR. The table shows around 15,000 clones, with about 13% occurring only once. The sample taken for sequencing was blood. These receptors originate from a female donor with papillary thyroid cancer or a benign thyroid nodule (not recorded which). Some clones in this sample may be carry-over from other donors' samples. Each CDR3 is given without its conserved first and last residue.

13	TRBJ1-6	TRBV4-3	ASSHHDRGPSPLH
16	TRBJ2-1	TRBV6-2/TRBV6-3	ASSSTSGGPFSYNEQF
14	TRBJ2-5	TRBV7-9	ASSLFSGVYQETQY
13	TRBJ1-1	TRBV12-3/TRBV12-4	ASTPGRQQNTAAF
10	TRBJ2-3	TRBV2	ASSRDEDTQY
12	TRBJ1-3	TRBV4-3	ASSQTRGPNTIY
13	TRBJ2-6	TRBV6-2/TRBV6-3	ASSRAGSGANVLT
12	TRBJ2-1	TRBV24-1	ATSLSGSYNEQF
11	TRBJ2-7	TRBV11-2	ASSFTGWGEQY
18	TRBJ1-6	TRBV20-1	SARDSAGTPSGVYNSPLH
13	TRBJ2-1	TRBV13	ASSLLLAEYNEQF
10	TRBJ1-1	TRBV12-3/TRBV12-4	ASRPGGTEAF
13	TRBJ1-4	TRBV24-1	ATSPRYGGIEKLF
14	TRBJ2-3	TRBV14	ASSQVWLGGTDTQY
12	TRBJ2-7	TRBV9	ASSVGLAALEQY
10	TRBJ1-2	TRBV20-1	SARPGSYGYT
14	TRBJ1-2	TRBV27	ASSRLYRVRNYGYT
10	TRBJ1-5	TRBV19	ASSPGGQFQH
11	TRBJ1-4	TRBV12-3/TRBV12-4	ASSLATGLGMF
15	TRBJ2-1	TRBV5-1	ASSLAVVAGTYNEQF
13	TRBJ2-1	TRBV5-8	ASSLRGEVGNEQF
11	TRBJ2-7	TRBV20-1	SAQDRLGDEQY
12	TRBJ1-3	TRBV12-3/TRBV12-4	ASTGQGNGNTIY
8	TRBJ1-1	TRBV25-1	ASRDTEAS
12	TRBJ1-5	TRBV30	AWSITFGDQPQH
11	TRBJ1-1	TRBV6-1	ASTLDRYTEAF